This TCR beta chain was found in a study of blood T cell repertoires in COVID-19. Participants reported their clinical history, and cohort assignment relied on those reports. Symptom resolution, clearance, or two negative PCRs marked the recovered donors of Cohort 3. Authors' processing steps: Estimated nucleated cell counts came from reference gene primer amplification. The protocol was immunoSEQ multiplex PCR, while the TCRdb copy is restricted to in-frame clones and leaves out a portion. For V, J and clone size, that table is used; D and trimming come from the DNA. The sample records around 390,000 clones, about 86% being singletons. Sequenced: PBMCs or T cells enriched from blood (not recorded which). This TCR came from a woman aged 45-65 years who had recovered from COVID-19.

This chain's CDR3 is CASSPEQGFGYTF. In nucleotides, the CDR3 is TGTGCCAGCTCACCGGAACAGGGTTTCGGCTACACCTTC. The rearrangement uses TRBV18 and TRBJ1-2; D possibly corresponds to TRBD1 (6 bases). Germline V lookup: CDR1 KGHSH, CDR2 LQKENI. Deletions cut 3 bases from V and 8 bases from J, with 13 bases between. CDR3 length equals 13 residues.